The T cell receptor beta chain under discussion was sequenced for a study of cytomegalovirus exposure and HLA in healthy donors. Amplification used 60 Vbeta primers and 13 Jbeta primers. Generated by immunoSEQ multiplex PCR, the TCRdb table keeps only in-frame clones and is missing some. The sample contains 150,000 to 200,000 clones, around 84% of which appear only once. The germline V gene has CDR1 MDHEN and CDR2 SYDVKM. The V end was cut by 2 bases, the J end by 6 bases, with 13 bases between. The CDR3 covers 14 residues. The chain is built from TRBV28 and TRBJ1-1, with D hard to call. The clonotype was recovered from a man between 18 and 29 years old in good health and CMV-seronegative. Sample: PBMCs. In DNA form, the CDR3 reads TGTGCCAGCAGTTTACCCACTAGAGGCCCTGAAGCTTTCTTT. Its protein product is CASSLPTRGPEAFF.